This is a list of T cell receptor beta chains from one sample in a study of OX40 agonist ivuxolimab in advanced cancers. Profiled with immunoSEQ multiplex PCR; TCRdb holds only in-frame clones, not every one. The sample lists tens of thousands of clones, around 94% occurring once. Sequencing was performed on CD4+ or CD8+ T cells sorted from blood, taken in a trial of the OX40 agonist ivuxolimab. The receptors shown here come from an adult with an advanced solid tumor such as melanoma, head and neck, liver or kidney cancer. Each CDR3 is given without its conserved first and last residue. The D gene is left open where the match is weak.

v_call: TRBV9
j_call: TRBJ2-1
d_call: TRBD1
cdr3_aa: ASATGAEQF

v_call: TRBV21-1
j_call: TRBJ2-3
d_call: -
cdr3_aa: ASKRNREQLHTDTQY

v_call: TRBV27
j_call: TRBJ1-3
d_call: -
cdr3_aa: ASSLNLPGLGNTIY

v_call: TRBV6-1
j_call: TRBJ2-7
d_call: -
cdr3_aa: ASSPGLTYEQY

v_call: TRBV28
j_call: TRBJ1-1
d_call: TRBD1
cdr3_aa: ASARTGRAWANTEAF

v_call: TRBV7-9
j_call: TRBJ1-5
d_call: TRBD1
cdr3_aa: ASSSTRDSNYQPQH

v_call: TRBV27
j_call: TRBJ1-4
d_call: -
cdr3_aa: ASSLTIGATNEKLF

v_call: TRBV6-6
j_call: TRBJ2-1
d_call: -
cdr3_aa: ASSYSLADEQF

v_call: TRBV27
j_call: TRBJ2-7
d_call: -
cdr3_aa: ASSYRAGGVYEQY

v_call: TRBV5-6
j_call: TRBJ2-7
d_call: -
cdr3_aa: ASSLWVNEQY

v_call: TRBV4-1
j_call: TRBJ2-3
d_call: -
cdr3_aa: ASSQWGAGPSTDTQY

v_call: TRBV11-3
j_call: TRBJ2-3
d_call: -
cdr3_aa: ASSLDRVGSSTDTQY

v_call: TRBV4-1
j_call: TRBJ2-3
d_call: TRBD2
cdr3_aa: ASSQLGSEREVADTQY

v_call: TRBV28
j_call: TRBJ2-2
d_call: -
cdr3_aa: ASSFVGENTGELF

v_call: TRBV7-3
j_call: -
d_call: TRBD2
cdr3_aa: ASSLLAGNEQY

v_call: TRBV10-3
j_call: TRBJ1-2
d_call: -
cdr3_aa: AISESSGYGYT